These 12 T cell receptor beta chains were sequenced from one sample in a study of cytomegalovirus exposure and HLA in healthy donors. This PCR relied on a set of 60 Vbeta primers and 13 Jbeta primers. Sequencing used immunoSEQ multiplex PCR; TCRdb keeps in-frame clones, though not all of them. The sample has some 140,000 clones, approximately 80% seen once. The sequencing input was PBMCs. These receptors came from a man aged 30 to 45 in good health and CMV-seropositive.

CDR3: CASSRTSGVEGDEQFF. As DNA, the CDR3 is TGCGCCAGCAGTAGGACTAGCGGAGTTGAGGGGGATGAGCAGTTCTTC. This sequence joins TRBV5-1 and TRBJ2-1; 10 bases fit TRBD2. This CDR3 is built from 16 residues. Germline V gene data show CDR1 as SGHRS and CDR2 as YFSETQ. With V trimmed by 5 bases and J by 8 bases, 13 bases remained unmatched.

The chain combines TRBV28 with TRBJ2-2, with D possibly being TRBD1 (5 bases). V gave up 5 bases and J gave up 0 bases, with 13 bases separating them. The CDR3 contains 16 residues. CDR1 MDHEN and CDR2 SYDVKM come from the germline V gene. CDR3: CASSPMGRSNTGELFF. The CDR3 DNA reads as TGTGCCAGCAGTCCTATGGGGCGTTCGAACACCGGGGAGCTGTTTTTT.

The rearrangement links TRBV27 to TRBJ2-1, with a possible D match to TRBD2 (5 bases). The CDR3 contains 15 residues. Trimming pared 7 bases from V and 0 bases from J, leaving 13 bases between. The V gene's germline CDR1 is MNHEY and CDR2 SMNVEV (reference sequence). The CDR3 sequence is CASTPGVSSYNEQFF. The CDR3 DNA reads TGTGCCAGCACCCCCGGGGTAAGCTCCTACAATGAGCAGTTCTTC.

The chain carries TRBV5-4 and TRBJ2-4; D is unresolved. CDR1 is SGHNT, CDR2 YYREEE, per germline (reference sequence). Trimming took 1 base from V and 2 from J, leaving 7 bases between them. This CDR3 spans 14 amino acids. The CDR3 loop reads CASSLQASKNIQYF. CDR3 DNA sequence: TGTGCCAGCAGCTTGCAGGCGTCCAAAAACATTCAGTACTTC.

The rearrangement joins TRBV11-2 to TRBJ2-7; D not certain. V lost 1 base to trimming and J lost 7 bases, with 11 bases between them. CDR3 length equals 13 residues. The germline V gene encodes CDR1 SGHAT and CDR2 FQNNGV. In DNA, the CDR3 is TGTGCCAGCAGCTTAGTGAGGAACGGGGAGCAGTACTTC. It specifies CASSLVRNGEQYF.

This chain uses TRBV11-2 with TRBJ2-1; possibly TRBD1 for D (6 bases). The V gene lost 5 bases and the J gene lost 0 bases, with 11 bases spanning the gap. From germline, CDR1 is SGHAT and CDR2 FQNNGV. The CDR3 loop spans 15 amino acids. The CDR3 loop is CASSRDRFSYNEQFF. The CDR3 nucleotides read TGTGCCAGCAGCCGTGACAGGTTCTCCTACAATGAGCAGTTCTTC.

The rearrangement joins TRBV5-1 to TRBJ1-3; 7 positions agree with TRBD1. V lost 4 bases and J lost 0; bases outside the gene matches: 7. Germline values: CDR1 SGHRS, CDR2 YFSETQ. This CDR3 region has 16 residues. This chain's CDR3 is CASSPTGPFSGNTIYF. The CDR3 coding sequence is TGCGCCAGCAGCCCGACAGGGCCGTTCTCTGGAAACACCATATATTTT.

The chain joins TRBV19 to TRBJ1-5; maybe TRBD1 (5 bases). CDR1 is LNHDA, CDR2 SQIVND, per germline (reference sequence). V was pared by 3 bases and J by 1 base, with 10 bases between. This CDR3 is built from 15 residues. In DNA, the CDR3 is TGTGCCAGTAGTATTTCGGGACTGAGCAATCAGCCCCAGCATTTT. It yields the protein CASSISGLSNQPQHF.

V is TRBV7-3 and J is TRBJ1-1; 7 bases agree with TRBD1. The CDR3 has 14 amino acids. V shed 2 bases, J shed 4 bases, and the junction held 4 bases outside the gene matches. From germline, CDR1 is SGHTA and CDR2 FQGTGA. Here the CDR3 DNA reads TGTGCCAGCAGCTTATCAGGGGGTCTCACTGAAGCTTTCTTT. It codes for CASSLSGGLTEAFF.

The V and J genes are TRBV11-2 and TRBJ1-1; D perhaps matches TRBD1 (5 bases). Germline-derived CDR1 and CDR2 are SGHAT and FQNNGV. The ends were cut back, 5 bases at V and 3 bases at J, with 19 bases in the middle. The CDR3 contains 16 residues. The CDR3 reads CASSPWAGRRDTEAFF. The DNA for the CDR3 is TGTGCCAGCAGCCCGTGGGCGGGGCGTCGGGACACTGAAGCTTTCTTT.

The rearrangement links TRBV7-8 to TRBJ2-3; maybe TRBD1 (6 bases). The CDR3 is 17 residues long. V lost 8 bases and J lost 2, with 23 bases in between. Germline loops: CDR1 SGHVS, CDR2 FQNEAQ. The CDR3, as DNA: TGTGCCAGCCAAAGCATTCCACAGGGCTACCTCACAGATACGCAGTATTTT. Its translation: CASQSIPQGYLTDTQYF.

This clone was detected a few times. Here the CDR3 DNA reads TGTGCCAGCAGCTTGTCCTACCGAAGCTCCTACAATGAGCAGTTCTTC. Protein product: CASSLSYRSSYNEQFF. The chain recombines TRBV7-8 with TRBJ2-1; D unclear. The CDR3 covers 16 residues. Trimming shortened V by 3 bases and J by 0 bases, and 12 bases separated the two germline ends. CDR1 and CDR2 (germline): SGHVS, FQNEAQ.